Below, 8 T cell receptor beta chains from the same sample are listed, as sequenced in a study of blood T cell repertoires in COVID-19. Measured with immunoSEQ multiplex PCR; TCRdb has only the in-frame clones, and not every one. Of 49,000 or so clones listed, around four fifths are singletons. The sequencing input was peripheral blood. The origin of the receptors is a man in his 60s with active COVID-19.

Regarding this clone: The same CDR3 can be traced to other DNA sequences in this sample. The chain recombines TRBV28 with TRBJ2-2; D perhaps matches TRBD2 (6 bases). The CDR3 consists of 15 residues. V dropped 3 bases and J dropped 5 bases, with 13 bases sitting between them. From germline, CDR1 is MDHEN and CDR2 SYDVKM. DNA of the CDR3: TGTGCCAGCAGTTTTCGGGGGAGTGGGACCGGGGAGCTGTTTTTT. This translates into CASSFRGSGTGELFF.

The V and J genes are TRBV27 and TRBJ1-2; the match to TRBD1 covers 8 bases. CDR3 length: 17 amino acids. V was clipped by 5 bases and J by 1 base; unmatched bases: 12. Germline V gene lookup returns CDR1 MNHEY and CDR2 SMNVEV (reference sequence). Here the CDR3 reads CASSLAIRQGINYGYTF. The DNA of the CDR3 is TGTGCCAGCAGTCTGGCCATCCGACAGGGGATTAACTATGGCTACACCTTC.

This chain joins TRBV27 and TRBJ2-2; possible D gene TRBD1, 5 bases. The germline V gene encodes CDR1 MNHEY and CDR2 SMNVEV (reference sequence). This CDR3 is built from 14 residues. Trimming left V 0 bases short and J 6 bases short, with 8 bases between. The CDR3 region has the DNA TGTGCCAGCAGTTTATCACAGGTGGCCGGGGAGCTGTTTTTT. It is translated as CASSLSQVAGELFF.

This chain connects TRBV7-8 to TRBJ2-7; 10 positions agree with TRBD2. This CDR3 region has 15 residues. Germline CDR1 is SGHVS and CDR2 is FQNEAQ. V shed 2 bases and J 7 bases; nucleotides not matched to a gene: 8. In DNA, the CDR3 is TGTGCCAGCAGCTTACCGACTAGCGGGCTTGGAGAGCAGTACTTC. Translating gives CASSLPTSGLGEQYF.

This clone was seen a single time. The chain recombines TRBV7-3 with TRBJ2-2; TRBD1 matches at 7 bases. The germline V gene has CDR1 SGHTA and CDR2 FQGTGA. V was pared by 6 bases and J by 7 bases, with 8 bases of the junction left unmatched. This CDR3 comprises 14 residues. CDR3 in amino acids: CASRQTGFFGELFF. Written as DNA, the CDR3 is TGTGCCAGCAGACAGACAGGGTTTTTCGGGGAGCTGTTTTTT.

The J gene is TRBJ2-2, the V gene TRBV6-4; D is perhaps TRBD2 (6 bases). CDR3 size: 14 residues. Deletions cut 2 bases from V and 3 bases from J, with 7 bases between. Germline V CDR1 and CDR2: MRHNA, SNTAGT. The CDR3 reads CASSDREDTGELFF. CDR3 coding DNA: TGTGCCAGCAGTGACAGGGAGGACACCGGGGAGCTGTTTTTT.

J is TRBJ1-2 and V is TRBV4-3, with D possibly TRBD1 on 5 matching bases. The V and J ends lost 4 bases and 8 bases respectively, with 17 bases between them. The CDR3 is 14 amino acids. Per the germline V gene, CDR1 is LGHNA and CDR2 is YSLEER. CDR3 in amino acids: CASSPRGSLAGYTF. The CDR3, as DNA: TGCGCCAGCAGCCCTAGGGGCAGCCTGGCGGGCTACACCTTC.

The chain combines TRBV19 with TRBJ2-1, with TRBD2 matching 8 bases. This CDR3 comprises 15 residues. Germline V gene data show CDR1 as LNHDA and CDR2 as SQIVND (reference sequence). With 3 bases clipped from V and 4 bases from J, the junction kept 5 bases outside the gene matches. The CDR3 DNA is TGTGCCAGTAGTATGGTGCGGGGGGCTTACAATGAGCAGTTCTTC. As protein: CASSMVRGAYNEQFF.